Listed below are T cell receptor beta chains from one sample, sequenced in a study of blood T cells in healthy people across ages. TCRdb processed the 5' RACE reads anew with MiXCR; each CDR3 protein has one entry. The sample has about 670,000 distinct CDR3 sequences; around 43% are singletons. Sequences were obtained from blood. The origin of the receptors is a man aged 80 or over in good health. The CDR3 runs from the conserved cysteine through the conserved F or W. The order of the fields is D gene, J gene, clone size, V gene, CDR3 protein, CDR3 DNA. A D gene is named only where the DNA matches it firmly. Size values are once, few and many counts, or a class for expanded clones, and some rows have none.

d_gene: NA
j_gene: TRBJ1-2
abundance: few
v_gene: TRBV7-9
CDR3aa: CASSLAVGDYGYTF
CDR3nt: TGTGCCAGCAGCTTAGCTGTGGGTGACTATGGCTACACCTTC

d_gene: TRBD2
j_gene: TRBJ2-7
abundance: NA
v_gene: TRBV4-2
CDR3aa: CASSQASPGTSGGARQYF
CDR3nt: TGTGCCAGCAGCCAAGCTTCCCCTGGGACTAGCGGGGGGGCCAGGCAGTACTTC

d_gene: TRBD1
j_gene: TRBJ2-1
abundance: NA
v_gene: TRBV3-1
CDR3aa: CASSQRQGAGEQFF
CDR3nt: TGTGCCAGCAGCCAAAGACAGGGGGCAGGTGAGCAGTTCTTC

d_gene: NA
j_gene: TRBJ2-5
abundance: few
v_gene: TRBV6-2/TRBV6-3
CDR3aa: CASSYSPGQNNQETQYF
CDR3nt: TGTGCCAGCAGTTATAGCCCCGGCCAAAATAACCAAGAGACCCAGTACTTC

d_gene: TRBD1
j_gene: TRBJ2-4
abundance: NA
v_gene: TRBV20-1
CDR3aa: CSATTDRVVNIQYF
CDR3nt: TGCAGTGCTACCACCGACAGGGTGGTCAACATTCAGTACTTC

d_gene: TRBD1
j_gene: TRBJ2-1
abundance: NA
v_gene: TRBV6-5
CDR3aa: CASSSTGQGAGEQFF
CDR3nt: TGTGCCAGCAGTTCCACGGGACAGGGGGCAGGTGAGCAGTTCTTC

d_gene: NA
j_gene: TRBJ1-2
abundance: NA
v_gene: TRBV5-6
CDR3aa: CASSLPGQSYGYTF
CDR3nt: TGTGCCAGCAGCTTGCCTGGACAGTCCTATGGCTACACCTTC

d_gene: NA
j_gene: TRBJ1-2
abundance: few
v_gene: TRBV4-2
CDR3aa: CASSQDLRGDGYTF
CDR3nt: TGTGCCAGCAGCCAAGATTTAAGGGGGGATGGCTACACCTTC

d_gene: TRBD2
j_gene: TRBJ2-2
abundance: NA
v_gene: TRBV28
CDR3aa: CASSPPGLAGYTGELFF
CDR3nt: TGTGCCAGCAGTCCCCCCGGGCTAGCGGGATACACCGGGGAGCTGTTTTTT

d_gene: NA
j_gene: TRBJ2-7
abundance: NA
v_gene: TRBV5-1
CDR3aa: CASSPVQIYNEQYF
CDR3nt: TGCGCCAGCAGCCCCGTGCAGATCTACAATGAGCAGTACTTC

d_gene: TRBD1
j_gene: TRBJ2-3
abundance: NA
v_gene: TRBV12-3/TRBV12-4
CDR3aa: CASSVSGQGAADTQYF
CDR3nt: TGTGCCAGCAGCGTCTCGGGACAGGGGGCGGCAGATACGCAGTATTTT

d_gene: NA
j_gene: TRBJ2-1
abundance: NA
v_gene: TRBV2
CDR3aa: CASSELGDNEQFF
CDR3nt: TGTGCCAGCAGTGAATTAGGGGACAATGAGCAGTTCTTC

d_gene: NA
j_gene: TRBJ2-7
abundance: NA
v_gene: TRBV3-1
CDR3aa: CASMLGGSSYNEQYF
CDR3nt: TGTGCCAGCATGCTCGGGGGTAGCTCCTACAATGAGCAGTACTTC

d_gene: TRBD2
j_gene: TRBJ2-7
abundance: NA
v_gene: TRBV10-2
CDR3aa: CASSEYGTSGGPYEQYF
CDR3nt: TGCGCCAGCAGTGAGTACGGGACTAGCGGGGGGCCCTACGAGCAGTACTTC

d_gene: NA
j_gene: TRBJ2-7
abundance: NA
v_gene: TRBV6-5
CDR3aa: CASSGGTLAYEQYF
CDR3nt: TGTGCCAGCAGTGGAGGGACTCTGGCCTACGAGCAGTACTTC

d_gene: TRBD2
j_gene: TRBJ2-7
abundance: NA
v_gene: TRBV18
CDR3aa: CASSPLRVAGANNEQYF
CDR3nt: TGTGCCAGCTCACCACTGCGCGTAGCGGGGGCCAACAATGAGCAGTACTTC

d_gene: NA
j_gene: TRBJ2-5
abundance: NA
v_gene: TRBV6-2/TRBV6-3
CDR3aa: CASSNDRPLQYF
CDR3nt: TGTGCCAGCAGTAACGACAGGCCTTTGCAGTACTTC

d_gene: TRBD2
j_gene: TRBJ2-7
abundance: NA
v_gene: TRBV5-1
CDR3aa: CASSPGLAGLCEQYF
CDR3nt: TGCGCCAGCAGCCCGGGACTAGCGGGCCTCTGCGAGCAGTACTTC

d_gene: TRBD1
j_gene: TRBJ2-7
abundance: NA
v_gene: TRBV28
CDR3aa: CASSLPGTVFGSYEQYF
CDR3nt: TGTGCCAGCAGTTTACCCGGGACAGTGTTTGGCTCCTACGAGCAGTACTTC

d_gene: NA
j_gene: TRBJ1-1
abundance: NA
v_gene: TRBV5-1
CDR3aa: CASTSGHSNTEAFF
CDR3nt: TGCGCCAGCACCTCGGGACACTCGAACACTGAAGCTTTCTTT

d_gene: TRBD2
j_gene: TRBJ2-5
abundance: once
v_gene: TRBV7-2
CDR3aa: CASSLASGSQETQYF
CDR3nt: TGTGCCAGCAGCTTAGCCAGCGGGAGTCAAGAGACCCAGTACTTC

d_gene: NA
j_gene: TRBJ2-1
abundance: NA
v_gene: TRBV4-1
CDR3aa: CASSQGRVISYNEQFF
CDR3nt: TGCGCCAGCAGCCAAGGGCGGGTGATCTCCTACAATGAGCAGTTCTTC

d_gene: TRBD2
j_gene: TRBJ2-3
abundance: NA
v_gene: TRBV5-5
CDR3aa: CASILGGSPSTDTQYF
CDR3nt: TGTGCCAGCATCCTCGGGGGGTCCCCTAGCACAGATACGCAGTATTTT

d_gene: NA
j_gene: TRBJ2-7
abundance: few
v_gene: TRBV6-2/TRBV6-3
CDR3aa: CASSQDTPDSYEQYF
CDR3nt: TGTGCCAGCAGTCAGGACACCCCCGACTCCTACGAGCAGTACTTC

d_gene: NA
j_gene: TRBJ1-4
abundance: NA
v_gene: TRBV27
CDR3aa: CASSVGTTSEKLFF
CDR3nt: TGTGCCAGCAGTGTGGGCACGACTAGTGAAAAACTGTTTTTT

d_gene: NA
j_gene: TRBJ2-1
abundance: NA
v_gene: TRBV7-9
CDR3aa: CASAGSGFDEQFF
CDR3nt: TGTGCCAGCGCCGGGTCGGGGTTTGATGAGCAGTTCTTC

d_gene: TRBD2
j_gene: TRBJ2-5
abundance: NA
v_gene: TRBV5-1
CDR3aa: CASSPDGLAGGQETQYF
CDR3nt: TGCGCCAGCAGCCCGGACGGACTAGCGGGAGGACAAGAGACCCAGTACTTC

d_gene: NA
j_gene: TRBJ2-1
abundance: NA
v_gene: TRBV9
CDR3aa: CASSSSGVSYNEQFF
CDR3nt: TGTGCCAGCAGCTCATCAGGGGTATCCTACAATGAGCAGTTCTTC

d_gene: NA
j_gene: TRBJ1-3
abundance: once
v_gene: TRBV28
CDR3aa: CASRGGTGAGNTIYF
CDR3nt: TGTGCCAGCAGGGGGGGGACGGGGGCTGGAAACACCATATATTTT

d_gene: NA
j_gene: TRBJ2-7
abundance: NA
v_gene: TRBV10-3
CDR3aa: CAISDSGRGVGEQYF
CDR3nt: TGTGCCATCAGTGACTCCGGCCGGGGTGTGGGCGAGCAGTACTTC

d_gene: NA
j_gene: TRBJ2-7
abundance: few
v_gene: TRBV7-6
CDR3aa: CASSSMLAYEQYF
CDR3nt: TGTGCCAGCAGCTCGATGCTAGCCTACGAGCAGTACTTC

d_gene: TRBD2
j_gene: TRBJ2-1
abundance: NA
v_gene: TRBV20-1
CDR3aa: CSAISSGGYNEQFF
CDR3nt: TGCAGTGCTATATCTAGCGGGGGATACAATGAGCAGTTCTTC

d_gene: NA
j_gene: TRBJ2-5
abundance: few
v_gene: TRBV5-1
CDR3aa: CASSLVPGRALETQYF
CDR3nt: TGCGCCAGCAGCTTGGTCCCAGGACGCGCACTGGAGACCCAGTACTTC

d_gene: NA
j_gene: TRBJ2-2
abundance: NA
v_gene: TRBV3-1
CDR3aa: CASSPLSGRSTGELFF
CDR3nt: TGTGCCAGCAGCCCGCTGTCGGGGCGGAGCACCGGGGAGCTGTTTTTT

d_gene: TRBD2
j_gene: TRBJ2-3
abundance: few
v_gene: TRBV27
CDR3aa: CASSRGGLTTDTQYF
CDR3nt: TGTGCCAGCAGTCGGGGGGGACTCACCACAGATACGCAGTATTTT

d_gene: TRBD2
j_gene: TRBJ2-1
abundance: few
v_gene: TRBV20-1
CDR3aa: CSAMGRGTSGILSSYNEQFF
CDR3nt: TGCAGTGCTATGGGCCGCGGGACTAGCGGGATCCTAAGCTCCTACAATGAGCAGTTCTTC

d_gene: NA
j_gene: TRBJ2-1
abundance: few
v_gene: TRBV27
CDR3aa: CASRVSRGYNEQFF
CDR3nt: TGTGCCAGCAGGGTCTCCAGGGGCTACAATGAGCAGTTCTTC

d_gene: NA
j_gene: TRBJ2-1
abundance: many
v_gene: TRBV7-2
CDR3aa: CASSPDRPWGSYNEQFF
CDR3nt: TGTGCCAGCAGCCCTGACAGGCCATGGGGCTCCTACAATGAGCAGTTCTTC

d_gene: TRBD2
j_gene: TRBJ2-5
abundance: NA
v_gene: TRBV5-4
CDR3aa: CASRSQAGGPGETQYF
CDR3nt: TGTGCCAGCAGGAGCCAAGCGGGGGGGCCAGGGGAGACCCAGTACTTC

d_gene: TRBD2
j_gene: TRBJ2-5
abundance: NA
v_gene: TRBV5-6
CDR3aa: CASSLRGTSGGGSLQYF
CDR3nt: TGTGCCAGCAGCCTGCGGGGGACTAGCGGGGGCGGAAGTTTGCAGTACTTC

d_gene: TRBD1
j_gene: TRBJ2-1
abundance: few
v_gene: TRBV12-3/TRBV12-4
CDR3aa: CASSTPRRGFINEQFF
CDR3nt: TGTGCCAGCAGTACACCACGCAGGGGGTTTATTAATGAGCAGTTCTTC

d_gene: NA
j_gene: TRBJ1-1
abundance: NA
v_gene: TRBV12-3/TRBV12-4
CDR3aa: CASQKLNTEAFF
CDR3nt: TGTGCCAGCCAAAAATTGAACACTGAAGCTTTCTTT

d_gene: NA
j_gene: TRBJ2-7
abundance: few
v_gene: TRBV7-8
CDR3aa: CASSADEINYEQYF
CDR3nt: TGTGCCAGCAGCGCGGACGAAATCAATTACGAGCAGTACTTC

d_gene: NA
j_gene: TRBJ2-7
abundance: NA
v_gene: TRBV28
CDR3aa: CASRRSLGNLYEQYF
CDR3nt: TGTGCCAGCAGAAGGAGCCTTGGGAACCTCTACGAGCAGTACTTC

d_gene: NA
j_gene: TRBJ2-5
abundance: NA
v_gene: TRBV5-1
CDR3aa: CASSLRVKETQYF
CDR3nt: TGCGCCAGCAGCTTGAGAGTGAAAGAGACCCAGTACTTC

d_gene: TRBD1
j_gene: TRBJ2-7
abundance: NA
v_gene: TRBV19
CDR3aa: CASSNTGAAYEQYF
CDR3nt: TGTGCCAGTAGTAACACAGGGGCGGCTTACGAGCAGTACTTC

d_gene: NA
j_gene: TRBJ2-3
abundance: few
v_gene: TRBV6-2/TRBV6-3
CDR3aa: CASSETRTDTDTQYF
CDR3nt: TGTGCCAGCAGCGAAACCCGGACAGACACAGATACGCAGTATTTT

d_gene: NA
j_gene: TRBJ2-5
abundance: NA
v_gene: TRBV5-6
CDR3aa: CASSPDLRAFGETQYF
CDR3nt: TGTGCCAGCAGTCCGGATCTGAGGGCTTTTGGAGAGACCCAGTACTTC

d_gene: TRBD2
j_gene: TRBJ2-7
abundance: few
v_gene: TRBV20-1
CDR3aa: CSASNRGRRTSGSSYEQYF
CDR3nt: TGCAGTGCTAGTAATCGGGGGCGCAGGACTAGCGGTTCCTCCTACGAGCAGTACTTC

d_gene: TRBD1
j_gene: TRBJ2-5
abundance: NA
v_gene: TRBV27
CDR3aa: CASRTQGTGSGETQYF
CDR3nt: TGTGCCAGCAGAACACAAGGGACAGGCTCAGGGGAGACCCAGTACTTC